The 7 T cell receptor beta chains reported below all come from one sample, sequenced in a study of T cells in Graves' hyperthyroidism and ophthalmopathy (dated by TCRdb to 2018 to 2020). Library prep was done by multiplex PCR. The listed sequencing device is Illumina HiSeq 2000. Amplification of TCR beta CDR3 regions was carried out from RNA transcripts. A first-round RT-PCR of the TCR CDR3 used the HTBI primer set with the Qiagen OneStep RT-PCR kit. In TCRdb, the public reads were trimmed at Q25 with fastp and aligned with MiXCR, with productive beta chains retained. Entries that share a CDR3 protein sequence are merged under the most common genes and DNA. The sample includes 600,000 to 650,000 distinct CDR3 sequences, with less than 25% observed a single time. 30% to 40% of the sample belongs to the ten largest clones. The sequenced material came from blood. The source of these receptors is a man aged 25 to 45 with Graves' ophthalmopathy.

This clonotype has more than one count but fewer than ten. The chain is built from TRBV14 and TRBJ2-5; D perhaps matches TRBD1 (6 bases). This CDR3 is 16 amino acids long. Germline-derived CDR1 and CDR2 are SGHDN and FVKESK. V was shortened by 3 bases and J by 5 bases, with 19 bases between the two germline ends. In nucleotides, the CDR3 is TGTGCCAGCAGCCATTGGACAGCACACTCCGGGGAGACCCAGTACTTC. As protein: CASSHWTAHSGETQYF. The variable domain in full, completed from reference TRBV14 and TRBJ2-5, reads EAGVTQFPSHSVIEKGQTVTLRCDPISGHDNLYWYRRVMGKEIKFLLHFVKESKQDESGMPNNRFLAERTGGTYSTLKVQPAELEDSGVYFCASSHWTAHSGETQYFGPGTRLLVL.

This clonotype was seen repeatedly, ten times or more. The CDR3 loop is CSARTGNTEAFF. The CDR3 DNA reads TGCAGCGCCCGGACGGGGAACACTGAAGCTTTCTTT. The V gene is TRBV20-1, the J gene TRBJ1-1, with D hard to call. CDR1 is DFQATT and CDR2 is SNEGSKA in the germline V gene (reference sequence). The CDR3 consists of 12 residues.

Points on this clonotype: Being one base from a much bigger clone, this may be a read error. V is TRBV28 and J is TRBJ1-2; no reliable D call. In germline, CDR1 is MDHEN, CDR2 SYDVKM. The CDR3 spans 14 residues. The CDR3 protein is CASRPRPVGYSYTF. The CDR3 nucleotides are TGTGCCAGCAGGCCGCGCCCTGTGGGCTATAGCTACACCTTC.

The chain joins TRBV6-1 to TRBJ1-5; TRBD1 is a possible D gene (6 bases). This CDR3 has 15 amino acids. Trimming left V 6 bases short and J 3 bases short, with 15 bases between. Germline lookup yields CDR1 MNHNS and CDR2 SASEGT. CDR3 residues: CASRGDRSPNQPQHF. CDR3 coding DNA: TGTGCCAGCAGAGGCGACAGGAGCCCCAATCAGCCCCAGCATTTT.

This clonotype is a singleton in its sample. This chain links TRBV18 with TRBJ2-1; maybe TRBD2 (5 bases). CDR1 KGHSH and CDR2 LQKENI come from the germline V gene. The CDR3 length is 14 residues. V lost 3 bases to trimming and J lost 8 bases, with 14 bases between them. The CDR3 DNA reads as TGTGCCAGCTCACCCAGCACTAGGGTCCATGAGCAGTTCTTC. It is translated as CASSPSTRVHEQFF.

This clonotype was seen a handful of times. This chain links TRBV20-1 with TRBJ2-7; 7 bases agree with TRBD2. With 6 bases clipped from V and 6 bases from J, the junction kept 14 bases outside the gene matches. CDR3 length equals 14 residues. The V gene's germline CDR1 is DFQATT and CDR2 SNEGSKA (reference sequence). The CDR3 region has the DNA TGCAGTGCGGGAGGGGCCGCCACCTCCGGCGAGCAGTACTTC. It yields the protein CSAGGAATSGEQYF.

This clonotype has more than one count but fewer than ten. The chain couples TRBV5-1 to TRBJ2-1, with 10 positions matching TRBD1. The CDR3 loop spans 16 amino acids. V dropped 4 bases and J dropped 4; count of bases not matched to a gene: 8. The germline V gene encodes CDR1 SGHRS and CDR2 YFSETQ. The CDR3 sequence is CASSMRTGGKYNEQFF. Written as DNA, the CDR3 is TGCGCCAGCAGCATGAGGACAGGGGGAAAATACAATGAGCAGTTCTTC.